This record concerns one TCR beta chain sequence. Its antigen is unidentified. CDR3 length: 16 residues. J gave up 8 bases and V 4 bases, and 15 bases lay outside the gene matches. CDR1 is SQVTM, CDR2 ANQGSEA, per germline. The sample is drawn from a study of somatic mutations in cytotoxic T cells in rheumatoid arthritis. For the study at large: The authors flow-sorted some V beta antibody-stained T-cell populations at nearly 100% purity, including V beta1+ cells that they sequenced for TCRB. Overall study findings and caveats: For rheumatoid arthritis patients, the slight TRBV07 underrepresentation lacked multiple-comparison adjustment. Levels of CD8+ T-cell clonality in rheumatoid arthritis patients were statistically indistinguishable from those seen in age-matched healthy controls, with no significant difference.

Using immunoSEQ multiplex PCR, the repertoire was profiled, and TCRdb retains in-frame clones only, with some absent. The sample comprises 15,000 to 20,000 clones, approximately 75% of which are singletons, and over 12% rests with the top ten. The sequenced material came from CD8+ T cells sorted from blood. The V and J genes are TRBV29-1 and TRBJ2-1, with TRBD2 matching over 9 bases. The sequence was obtained from an adult with rheumatoid arthritis. CDR3 nucleotides: TGCAGCGTTGGCCCGTTGTCTAGCGGGGTCCGGGATGAGCAGTTCTTC. Protein product: CSVGPLSSGVRDEQFF.